The rows below give T cell receptor beta chains drawn from one sample of a study of T cell responses to AZD1222 COVID-19 vaccine. The protocol was immunoSEQ multiplex PCR, while the TCRdb copy is restricted to in-frame clones and leaves out a portion. The sample has approximately 300,000 clones, 94% seen once. The specimen comprised peripheral blood, sampled 28 days after the second AZD1222 dose. Source of these receptors: an adult who received the AZD1222 COVID-19 vaccine. Both conserved end residues are trimmed from each CDR3. Each record gives: J gene, V gene, D gene, CDR3 length, CDR3 protein. A D gene is named only where the DNA matches it firmly.

>TRBJ1-3|TRBV28|TRBD1|14
ASSWLTGGSGNTIY
>TRBJ1-5|TRBV6-1|.|13
ASSEALFRYQPQH
>TRBJ1-2|TRBV7-6|.|15
ASSLDPIAGTNYGYT
>TRBJ2-5|TRBV15|.|14
ATSRALGAFQETQY
>TRBJ1-2|TRBV2|.|12
ASSLSDDPYGYT
>TRBJ1-1|TRBV5-1|.|12
ASSLAAGLAEAF
>TRBJ2-2|TRBV19|.|12
ASSGTLLPGELF
>TRBJ2-7|TRBV4-3|.|13
ASSQEWTGIYEQY
>TRBJ2-5|TRBV29-1|TRBD2|14
SVDGTSGSLAKAQY
>TRBJ2-1|TRBV11-2|TRBD2|13
ASSLSGGAVDEQF
>TRBJ1-2|TRBV28|.|13
ASSPTVEGNQGYT
>TRBJ2-5|TRBV4-1|.|13
ASSRRSSGYETQY
>TRBJ2-1|TRBV5-4|.|14
ASSFSLIREPSEQF
>TRBJ2-1|TRBV28|TRBD1|14
ASSLRVQGARNEQF
>TRBJ2-1|TRBV28|.|13
ASTRDPSSYNEQF
>TRBJ2-7|TRBV9|.|11
ASSPSGVHEQY
>TRBJ1-5|TRBV19|TRBD1|12
ASSRTGPGQPQH
>TRBJ1-2|TRBV20-1|.|9
SASQSVGYT
>TRBJ1-1|TRBV6-5|.|12
ASKAGKGDTEAF
>TRBJ1-6|TRBV7-3|.|11
ASSRAGGSPLH
>TRBJ1-5|TRBV10-3|.|15
AISESNQGNSNQPQH
>TRBJ1-3|TRBV13|TRBD1|14
ASSLPQQGAGNTIY
>TRBJ1-6|TRBV30|.|11
AWSKLTNSPLH
>TRBJ2-2|TRBV12-3/TRBV12-4|.|11
ASSLFPAGELF
>TRBJ1-1|TRBV25-1|.|10
ASSDRTPEAF
>TRBJ2-7|TRBV28|TRBD2|12
ASTTSGRSYEQY
>TRBJ2-1|TRBV7-3|.|14
ASSLIGGTSYNEQF
>TRBJ2-1|TRBV6-5|TRBD2|12
ASISGGPYNEQF
>TRBJ2-2|TRBV5-1|.|13
ASRPGTENTGELF
>TRBJ1-3|TRBV27|.|13
ASSAAGLRGNTIY
>TRBJ1-2|TRBV4-1|.|12
ASSLDRGSFGYT
>TRBJ1-6|TRBV10-1|TRBD1|13
ASSSGQGYNSPLH
>TRBJ1-2|TRBV19|TRBD1|8
AKGQPGYT
>TRBJ1-1|TRBV15|TRBD1|12
ATIGDRGNTEAF
>TRBJ2-7|TRBV4-1|.|12
ASSGESFSYEQY
>TRBJ2-7|TRBV28|.|13
ASSSNREFHLEQY
>TRBJ1-2|TRBV28|.|11
ASRTLRNYGYT
>TRBJ2-7|TRBV28|.|9
ASSFAGEQY
>TRBJ1-2|TRBV19|TRBD1|11
ASLSRGGDGYT
>TRBJ1-5|TRBV11-3|.|13
ASRAPGHLNQPQH
>TRBJ1-1|TRBV11-2|.|15
ASSLDLGQDHLIQAF
>TRBJ2-7|TRBV28|.|12
ASRLRYGYYEQY
>TRBJ2-7|TRBV30|.|12
AWSGERVSYEQY
>TRBJ2-1|TRBV2|TRBD1|13
ASSAGQGIQNEQF
>TRBJ2-4|TRBV4-2|.|15
ASSQEEHFGTKNIQY
>TRBJ2-5|TRBV25-1|.|13
ASSDRAAIRETQY
>TRBJ2-3|TRBV28|.|9
ASSLLEYQY
>TRBJ1-2|TRBV6-5|TRBD1|13
ASRNRDREVHGYT
>TRBJ1-5|TRBV21-1|.|15
ASSKAGTGTFNQPQH
>TRBJ2-1|TRBV9|.|11
ASSPGSFNEQF
>TRBJ1-1|TRBV7-9|.|11
ASSPLDSTEAF
>TRBJ2-3|TRBV18|.|14
ASSQRAGGETDTQY